These 26 T cell receptor beta chains originate from one sample sequenced in a study of human T cells and chemical hapten exposure. A single record per CDR3 protein comes from TCRdb applying MiXCR to the RACE reads. Found here are about 40,000 distinct CDR3 sequences, 3% to 4% of them singletons; the top ten hold roughly 7.3%. Time point in this sample: patch test 2, 6 weeks after DPC sensitization. As for treatment: therapeutic diphenylcyclopropenone sensitization with weekly scalp DPC. The sequences come from whole blood, collected in connection with sensitization to the hapten diphenylcyclopropenone (DPC). These TCRs come from a man aged 40-50 years with alopecia areata. Some clones in this sample may be carry-over from other donors' samples.

In its sample, this clonotype was seen a few times. CDR3 nucleotide sequence: TGTGCCAGCAGCGTAGTGGGCTCTGGGGCCAACGTCCTGACTTTC. It is translated as CASSVVGSGANVLTF. The rearrangement links TRBV9 to TRBJ2-6; no firm D call. The V end was cut by 0 bases, the J end by 0 bases, with 4 bases between. Germline CDR1 is SGDLS and CDR2 is YYNGEE. CDR3 length: 15 amino acids.

This clonotype was counted at least ten times. This chain connects TRBV19 to TRBJ2-5, with 10 positions matching TRBD1. Germline CDR1 LNHDA, CDR2 SQIVND (reference sequence). CDR3 length: 15 amino acids. Unmatched junction bases numbered 7, after V lost 4 bases and J lost 5 bases. This chain's CDR3 is CASSTWGQGSETQYF. The DNA of the CDR3 is TGTGCCAGTAGTACCTGGGGACAGGGGAGTGAGACCCAGTACTTC.

This clonotype was seen many times. This sequence joins TRBV20-1 and TRBJ2-7; tentatively, D is TRBD1 or TRBD2 (6 bases each). The CDR3 sequence is 16 residues long. Germline V lookup: CDR1 DFQATT, CDR2 SNEGSKA (reference sequence). V dropped 0 bases and J dropped 4 bases, with 19 bases sitting between them. CDR3 coding DNA: TGCAGTGCTAGAGAACTAGCAGGGGTCCACCTATACGAGCAGTACTTC. Protein: CSARELAGVHLYEQYF.

This clonotype was recorded at least ten times. The CDR3 DNA sequence: TGTGCCAGCAGTCCCTGGACAGGTGTCTCCTACAATGAGCAGTTCTTC. The encoded protein is CASSPWTGVSYNEQFF. The chain recombines TRBV28 with TRBJ2-1, with 7 bases lining up with TRBD1. Per the germline V gene, CDR1 is MDHEN and CDR2 is SYDVKM. The CDR3 runs to 16 residues. V gave up 5 bases and J gave up 0 bases; unmatched junction bases: 7.

V and J are TRBV10-3 and TRBJ2-7; D is tentatively TRBD1 or TRBD2 (5 bases each). V lost 4 bases, J lost 3 bases, and 10 bases lay in between. Germline-derived CDR1 and CDR2 are ENHRY and SYGVKD. The CDR3 is 13 amino acids. The CDR3 reads CAISAAGSYEQYF. The CDR3 DNA reads TGTGCCATCAGTGCGGCAGGGAGCTACGAGCAGTACTTC.

This clonotype was detected ten times or more. The chain employs TRBV28 and TRBJ2-7; 8 nucleotides line up with TRBD2. Looked up from germline, CDR1 is MDHEN and CDR2 is SYDVKM. With V trimmed by 8 bases and J by 0 bases, 9 bases remained unmatched. The CDR3 totals 15 residues. As DNA, the CDR3 is TGTGCCAGCCCTTTACCGGGAGGGCCCTCCTACGAGCAGTACTTC. This translates into CASPLPGGPSYEQYF.

This clonotype has a handful of counts. The chain uses TRBV28 and TRBJ2-1, with 7 positions matching TRBD2. This CDR3 comprises 14 residues. Trimming removed 9 bases from V and 0 bases from J; junction bases left unmatched: 5. Germline loops: CDR1 MDHEN, CDR2 SYDVKM. The CDR3 DNA is TGTGCCAGTTCGAGCGGGGTCTCCTACAATGAGCAGTTCTTC. Translation gives CASSSGVSYNEQFF.

This clonotype came up many times. The J gene is TRBJ2-7, the V gene TRBV12-3 or TRBV12-4, with 7 bases aligning to TRBD2. Unmatched junction bases numbered 13, after V lost 1 base and J lost 4 bases. CDR3 size: 17 residues. The CDR3 region is CASSLDPSGTREYEQYF. CDR3 in DNA: TGTGCCAGCAGTTTAGACCCCAGCGGGACCCGCGAGTACGAGCAGTACTTC.

This clonotype occurred many times. This CDR3 is CAISESDRAPYEQYF. CDR3 DNA sequence: TGTGCCATCAGTGAGTCGGACAGGGCTCCCTACGAGCAGTACTTC. This sequence joins TRBV10-3 and TRBJ2-7, with 8 bases matching TRBD1. Trimming took 0 bases from V and 2 from J; bases not matched to a gene: 3. The CDR3 spans 15 residues. Germline lookup yields CDR1 ENHRY and CDR2 SYGVKD.

This clonotype was detected ten times or more. This chain links TRBV12-3 or TRBV12-4 with TRBJ2-1, with 10 nucleotides matching TRBD2. The CDR3 contains 15 residues. V dropped 8 bases and J dropped 5; count of bases not matched to a gene: 9. DNA of the CDR3: TGTGCCAGCCGGAGTCTAGCGGGAGATAACAATGAGCAGTTCTTC. It yields the protein CASRSLAGDNNEQFF.

This clonotype was detected many times. CDR3: CASSYDGSRSEQYF. CDR3 DNA sequence: TGTGCCAGCAGTTACGACGGGAGTCGTAGCGAGCAGTACTTC. V usage is TRBV6-6 and J usage is TRBJ2-7; TRBD2 is a possible D gene (6 bases). V shed 2 bases and J shed 6 bases, with 14 bases lying between them. This CDR3 has 14 residues. Germline-derived CDR1 and CDR2 are MNHNY and SVGAGI (reference sequence).

This clonotype was detected many times. CDR3 coding DNA: TGCAGTGCAAATATTGGGACCGGCGGCGAGCAGTACTTC. It encodes CSANIGTGGEQYF. The chain has TRBV20-1 and TRBJ2-7, with D perhaps assigned TRBD1 or TRBD2 (5 bases each). V was pared by 6 bases and J by 6 bases, with 18 bases between. Looked up from germline, CDR1 is DFQATT and CDR2 is SNEGSKA (reference sequence). The CDR3 spans 13 residues.

The chain recombines TRBV2 with TRBJ1-2; 7 bases fit TRBD1. This CDR3 region has 14 residues. Germline loops: CDR1 SNHLY, CDR2 FYNNEI. Losses at the gene ends were 6 bases for V and 2 bases for J; bases not matched to a gene: 6. CDR3 nucleotide sequence: TGTGCCAGCAGAACTGACAGGGAGAACTATGGCTACACCTTC. This codes for CASRTDRENYGYTF.

The chain is built from TRBV25-1 and TRBJ1-1; TRBD1 matches at 7 bases. CDR1 and CDR2 from the germline V gene are MGHDK and SYGVNS. Trimming removed 4 bases from V and 4 bases from J; junction bases left unmatched: 3. The CDR3 sequence is 13 residues long. The CDR3 DNA reads TGTGCCAGCAGTGCTGGGACAGTCACTGAAGCTTTCTTT. It yields the protein CASSAGTVTEAFF.

This clonotype was seen more than once but under ten times. The gene calls are TRBV5-1 and TRBJ1-1; maybe TRBD1 (5 bases). From germline, CDR1 is SGHRS and CDR2 YFSETQ. V was trimmed by 5 bases and J by 1 base, leaving 21 bases between them. The CDR3 covers 17 residues. CDR3 sequence reads: CASRQGEGPTANTEAFF. The CDR3 nucleotides are TGCGCCAGCAGACAAGGCGAGGGGCCGACAGCGAACACTGAAGCTTTCTTT. Supplemented by reference TRBV5-1 and TRBJ1-1, the full variable domain reads KAGVTQTPRYLIKTRGQQVTLSCSPISGHRSVSWYQQTPGQGLQFLFEYFSETQRNKGNFPGRFSGRQFSNSRSEMNVSTLELGDSALYLCASRQGEGPTANTEAFFGQGTRLTVV.

There are many counts of this clonotype. This chain joins TRBV5-1 and TRBJ2-4; tentatively, D is TRBD1 (6 bases). Germline CDR1 is SGHRS and CDR2 is YFSETQ. The CDR3 contains 14 residues. V was trimmed by 4 bases and J by 4 bases, leaving 12 bases between them. CDR3 coding DNA: TGCGCCAGCAGCAGCGGACAGACTAAAAACATTCAGTACTTC. Translated: CASSSGQTKNIQYF.

Many counts were recorded for this clonotype. The rearrangement joins TRBV9 to TRBJ2-2, with TRBD1 matching over 8 bases. Trimming removed 1 base from V and 5 bases from J; junction bases left unmatched: 10. CDR3 length: 17 amino acids. The germline CDR1 and CDR2 sequences are SGDLS and YYNGEE. CDR3: CASSVTIRTGLTGELFF. The DNA of the CDR3 is TGTGCCAGCAGCGTAACGATCAGGACAGGGTTGACCGGGGAGCTGTTTTTT.

This clonotype was recorded many times. This chain links TRBV7-9 with TRBJ2-3, with D possibly TRBD2 on 5 matching bases. This CDR3 region has 12 residues. V dropped 4 bases and J dropped 5 bases, with 7 bases sitting between them. Germline lookup yields CDR1 SEHNR and CDR2 FQNEAQ (reference sequence). This CDR3 reads CASSSSGDTQYF. The DNA of the CDR3 is TGTGCCAGCAGCTCAAGCGGAGATACGCAGTATTTT. The full variable domain, rest sourced from reference TRBV7-9 and TRBJ2-3, is DTGVSQNPRHKITKRGQNVTFRCDPISEHNRLYWYRQTLGQGPEFLTYFQNEAQLEKSRLLSDRFSAERPKGSFSTLEIQRTEQGDSAMYLCASSSSGDTQYFGPGTRLTVL.

Many counts were recorded for this clonotype. V usage is TRBV29-1 and J usage is TRBJ2-3, with 7 bases identical to TRBD1. CDR3 length: 13 residues. V lost 4 bases, J lost 4 bases, and 5 bases stayed unmatched. Germline V gene sequence: CDR1 SQVTM, CDR2 ANQGSEA. Written as DNA, the CDR3 is TGCAGCGTTGGACAGGGATACTCAGATACGCAGTATTTT. This gives the protein CSVGQGYSDTQYF.

This clonotype was observed a few times. The chain employs TRBV3-1 and TRBJ1-1, with D unclear. V was pared by 3 bases and J by 0 bases, with 5 bases between. The germline V gene has CDR1 LGHDT and CDR2 YNNKEL (reference sequence). The CDR3 extends over 13 amino acids. The CDR3 nucleotides are TGTGCCAGCAGCCAGTATTTGAACACTGAAGCTTTCTTT. Encoded protein: CASSQYLNTEAFF.

With regard to this clonotype: A read error may explain this, as a much larger clone is one base away. V and J are TRBV20-1 and TRBJ2-2; D possibly corresponds to TRBD1 (6 bases). From germline, CDR1 is DFQATT and CDR2 SNEGSKA (reference sequence). This CDR3 has 13 amino acids. The CDR3 bases are TGCAGTGCCAGGGGCGGTTACACCTGGGAGCTGTTTTTT. This codes for CSARGGYTWELFF.

V gene TRBV5-1 combines with J gene TRBJ1-6, with TRBD1 identical over 7 bases. J lost 14 bases, V lost 4 bases, and 18 bases had no gene match. Germline CDR1 and CDR2: SGHRS and YFSETQ. The length of the CDR3 is 16 residues. CDR3 sequence (DNA): TGCGCCAGCAGCGGCAGCCCGGGACAGCTCTTCGCAACCCTCCACTTT. Translation: CASSGSPGQLFATLHF.

This clonotype was observed many times. The chain is built from TRBV7-2 and TRBJ2-2, with D hard to call. Trimming pared 4 bases from V and 6 bases from J, leaving 12 bases between. Germline V gene lookup returns CDR1 SGHTA and CDR2 FQGNSA. There are 14 residues in the CDR3. CDR3 loop: CASSSQPAAGELFF. The CDR3 DNA sequence: TGTGCCAGCAGCTCCCAACCCGCTGCCGGGGAGCTGTTTTTT.

With regard to this clonotype: A much more abundant neighbour one base away suggests this may be a read error. The chain uses TRBV4-1 and TRBJ2-1, with TRBD2 matching over 9 bases. This CDR3 contains 18 residues. Losses at the gene ends were 0 bases for V and 9 bases for J; bases not matched to a gene: 15. Germline CDR1 reads MGHRA; CDR2 reads YSYEKL. The CDR3, as DNA: TGCGCCAGCAGCCAAGATGTTGGGGCGGTAGCGGGAGACATTGAGCAGTTCTTC. Protein product: CASSQDVGAVAGDIEQFF.

CDR3 bases: TGTGCCAGCAGTTTAGGCGGGTCCGGGTTCTTC. This sequence encodes CASSLGGSGFF. This rearrangement joins TRBV12-3 or TRBV12-4 to TRBJ2-1, with D possibly matching TRBD2 (5 bases). V was pared by 1 base and J by 15 bases, with 10 bases between. The CDR3 runs 11 residues.

This clonotype was recorded many times. The CDR3 DNA reads as TGTGCCAGCAGCCCTATCGGACCCGGCAACGTCCTGACTTTC. This sequence encodes CASSPIGPGNVLTF. The V call is TRBV7-7, the J call TRBJ2-6; D gene uncertain. The CDR3 runs 14 residues. Germline CDR1 reads SSHAT; CDR2 reads FNYEAQ (reference sequence). The V end lost 5 bases, the J end lost 9 bases, and 14 bases lay between the germline ends.